This T cell receptor beta chain was profiled in a study of cytomegalovirus exposure and HLA in healthy donors. Findings and limits, study-wide: With high specificity and sensitivity, the classifier reportedly diagnosed cytomegalovirus status.

In regard to this clone: What it binds is unknown.

Primers: 60 Vbeta forward and 13 Jbeta reverse. Clones were sequenced by immunoSEQ multiplex PCR, and TCRdb holds only the in-frame ones, with some missing. Found here are 200,000 or so clones, roughly 77% of them singletons; the top ten hold approximately 0.39%. The source of this sequence is a male donor in good health and CMV-seropositive. Sequencing was done on a sample of PBMCs.

The CDR3 DNA reads TGTGCCAGCAGCTTCCAGGGGGCGGGAGAGACCCAGTACTTC. Translation gives CASSFQGAGETQYF. The chain is built from TRBV7-2 and TRBJ2-5, with TRBD1 matching over 8 bases. J gave up 4 bases and V 3 bases, and 4 bases lay outside the gene matches. Germline CDR1 SGHTA, CDR2 FQGNSA. The CDR3 is 14 residues long.